This T cell receptor beta chain was recovered during a study of T cells in Graves' hyperthyroidism and ophthalmopathy. Study details: Before treatment of any kind, peripheral blood was taken at initial diagnosis.

The CDR3 spans 15 residues. Germline CDR1 and CDR2: SGHTA and FQGNSA. Deletions cut 2 bases from V and 3 bases from J, with 11 bases between. An absence of ophthalmopathy progression within 18 months meant stable Graves' hyperthyroidism. As for this clonotype: The antigen is not known.

Amplification yielded TCR beta CDR3 regions, with RNA transcripts as the source. Carried out on the TCR CDR3, a first-round RT-PCR used the HTBI primer set. TCRdb itself ran the multiplex PCR reads through MiXCR, one entry per CDR3 protein. This table holds 300,000 to 400,000 distinct CDR3 sequences, about 13% found once. Study results and limitations: Blood also contained most expanded thyroid clonotypes above 0.001.

The chain combines TRBV7-2 with TRBJ1-3, with D possibly TRBD1 on 5 matching bases. The sequenced material came from blood. The origin of this receptor is a woman aged 18-29 years with Graves' hyperthyroidism. Written as DNA, the CDR3 is TGTGCCAGCAGCTTACCAGGGTTATATGGAAACACCATATATTTT. It specifies CASSLPGLYGNTIYF. Full variable domain (outside the CDR3, taken from reference TRBV7-2 and TRBJ1-3): GAGVSQSPSNKVTEKGKDVELRCDPISGHTALYWYRQSLGQGLEFLIYFQGNSAPDKSGLPSDRFSAERTGGSVSTLTIQRTQQEDSAVYLCASSLPGLYGNTIYFGEGSWLTVV.